This T cell receptor (beta chain) comes out of a study of CD4 T cells in relation to SARS-CoV-2 and coronaviruses. This CDR3 comprises 13 residues. The germline CDR1 and CDR2 sequences are SGHRS and YFSETQ. V was clipped by 4 bases and J by 7 bases; unmatched bases: 6. The unexposed donors gave CD4+ T cells in about 2011-2019, prior to COVID-19. After approximately 10 days of culture, CD4+ T cells were isolated. With regard to this clone: Its cognate antigen is unknown.

This table comes from immunoSEQ multiplex PCR, and its TCRdb copy is limited to in-frame clones, with some not included. The data hold tens of thousands of clones, with roughly 82% observed a single time. The TCR was taken from a human donor in good health. Sequencing was done on a sample of CD4+ T cells from PBMCs, cultured in vitro. The chain couples TRBV5-1 to TRBJ1-1, with 8 bases fitting TRBD1. CDR3 region: CASSPSGTGEAFF. The CDR3 DNA is TGCGCCAGCAGCCCCAGCGGGACAGGTGAAGCTTTCTTT.